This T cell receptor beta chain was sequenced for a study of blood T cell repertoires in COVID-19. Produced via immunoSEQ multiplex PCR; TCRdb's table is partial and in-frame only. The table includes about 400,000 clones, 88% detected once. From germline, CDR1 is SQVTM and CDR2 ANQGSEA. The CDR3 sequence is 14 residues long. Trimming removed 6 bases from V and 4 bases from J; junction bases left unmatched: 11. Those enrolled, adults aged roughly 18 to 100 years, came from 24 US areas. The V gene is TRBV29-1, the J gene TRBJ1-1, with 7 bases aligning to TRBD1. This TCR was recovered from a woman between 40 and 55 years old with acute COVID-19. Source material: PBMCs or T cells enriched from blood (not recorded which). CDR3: CSVKRQGLGTEAFF. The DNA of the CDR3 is TGCAGCGTCAAAAGACAGGGCCTGGGCACTGAAGCTTTCTTT.